These T cell receptor beta chains were read from a single sample in a study of identical twins. TCRdb re-analysed the 5' RACE reads in MiXCR, keeping a single row per CDR3 protein. This table has roughly 720,000 distinct CDR3 sequences, 18% appearing once. The same sample was also used in a study of T cells expressing NK-cell markers.

Specimen: PBMCs. Receptors originate from a woman younger than 35 in good health. Both conserved end residues are part of each CDR3. A D gene is named only where the DNA matches it firmly. A clone size is listed for some rows: how often the clone was seen (once, few, many), or a class if it is expanded.

>TRBJ2-7|TRBV5-5|few|TRBD2|14
CASSPSGRYYEQYF
TGTGCCAGCAGCCCTAGCGGGAGGTACTACGAGCAGTACTTC
>TRBJ2-1|TRBV5-6|NA|TRBD2|14
CASRRRGGYNEQFF
TGTGCCAGCCGTCGGCGGGGGGGTTACAATGAGCAGTTCTTC
>TRBJ2-1|TRBV5-6|NA|NA|12
CASSLRVGEQFF
TGTGCCAGCAGCTTGCGGGTGGGTGAGCAGTTCTTC
>TRBJ2-5|TRBV29-1|few|TRBD1|13
CSVRRDRRETQYF
TGCAGCGTTCGCCGGGACAGGAGGGAGACCCAGTACTTC
>TRBJ2-1|TRBV20-1|NA|TRBD2|15
CSGTPWTSARNDTFF
TGCAGTGGGACCCCCTGGACTAGCGCTCGTAATGACACGTTCTTC
>TRBJ2-7|TRBV7-9|few|TRBD1|15
CASSHTGTGRYEQYF
TGTGCCAGCAGTCACACCGGGACAGGGCGCTACGAGCAGTACTTC
>TRBJ2-1|TRBV12-3/TRBV12-4|few|TRBD2|15
CASSPSSGTYNEQFF
TGTGCCAGCAGTCCGTCTAGCGGAACCTACAATGAGCAGTTCTTC
>TRBJ1-1|TRBV6-1|NA|NA|14
CASRRPGLGGEAFF
TGTGCCAGCAGACGCCCAGGGCTGGGGGGTGAAGCTTTCTTT
>TRBJ1-1|TRBV5-1|NA|NA|16
CASSLPSRREGTEAFF
TGCGCCAGCAGCTTGCCTTCTCGCAGGGAAGGCACTGAAGCTTTCTTT
>TRBJ1-5|TRBV6-2/TRBV6-3|many|NA|13
CASSQSRNQPQHF
TGTGCCAGCAGTCAGAGCCGAAATCAGCCCCAGCATTTT
>TRBJ2-1|TRBV11-2|few|NA|12
CASSQPHNEQFF
TGTGCCAGCAGCCAACCCCACAATGAGCAGTTCTTC
>TRBJ1-5|TRBV24-1|NA|TRBD1|14
CATSDYRGRQPQHF
TGTGCCACCAGTGATTACAGGGGCCGTCAGCCCCAGCATTTT
>TRBJ2-1|TRBV20-1|few|NA|15
CSASRRLSSYNEQFF
TGCAGTGCTAGTCGAAGATTAAGCTCCTACAATGAGCAGTTCTTC
>TRBJ1-2|TRBV29-1|NA|NA|14
CSVEEQRLNYGYTF
TGCAGCGTTGAAGAACAGCGACTTAACTATGGCTACACCTTC
>TRBJ1-1|TRBV7-2|NA|NA|13
CASSRPGPWRSFF
TGTGCCAGCAGCCGACCGGGCCCTTGGCGGTCTTTCTTT
>TRBJ2-7|TRBV5-6|once|NA|14
CASSPEDRMNEQYF
TGTGCCAGCAGCCCAGAAGATCGGATGAACGAGCAGTACTTC
>TRBJ1-2|TRBV2|NA|NA|14
CASSERQINYGYTF
TGTGCCAGCAGTGAAAGACAGATTAACTATGGCTACACCTTC
>TRBJ2-1|TRBV5-6|NA|TRBD1|13
CASSLNRGNEQFF
TGTGCCAGCAGCTTGAACAGGGGGAATGAGCAGTTCTTC
>TRBJ2-3|TRBV5-1|NA|NA|16
CASSFGVADSTDTQYF
TGCGCCAGCAGCTTTGGTGTGGCGGACAGCACAGATACGCAGTATTTT
>TRBJ2-3|TRBV5-1|NA|TRBD1|16
CASSLGTGRGTDTQYF
TGCGCCAGCAGCTTGGGGACAGGGAGAGGCACAGATACGCAGTATTTT
>TRBJ2-6|TRBV14|few|NA|15
CASSQLGHLANVLTF
TGTGCCAGCAGCCAACTCGGGCATCTGGCCAACGTCCTGACTTTC
>TRBJ2-5|TRBV7-6|few|TRBD2|17
CASSSERELYVQETQYF
TGTGCCAGCAGCTCCGAGCGGGAGTTGTACGTTCAAGAGACCCAGTACTTC
>TRBJ1-2|TRBV3-1|NA|NA|14
CASSQGKSYHGYTF
TGTGCCAGCAGCCAAGGTAAATCTTACCATGGCTACACCTTC
>TRBJ2-7|TRBV5-1|NA|NA|11
CASSLISEQYF
TGCGCCAGCAGCTTGATAAGCGAGCAGTACTTC
>TRBJ2-1|TRBV12-3/TRBV12-4|NA|TRBD2|16
CASNPPSGGLYNEQFF
TGTGCCAGCAACCCACCTAGCGGGGGTTTATACAATGAGCAGTTCTTC
>TRBJ2-7|TRBV4-3|NA|NA|15
CASSRRLDGSGEQYF
TGCGCCAGCAGCCGTCGACTAGATGGGTCGGGCGAGCAGTACTTC
>TRBJ2-7|TRBV12-5|few|NA|12
CASGFTVYEQYF
TGTGCTAGTGGTTTCACAGTCTACGAGCAGTACTTC
>TRBJ2-3|TRBV5-1|many|NA|16
CASSLGDRPDTDTQYF
TGCGCCAGCAGCTTGGGTGACAGACCGGACACAGATACGCAGTATTTT
>TRBJ1-2|TRBV6-1|NA|NA|14
CASSHNPTAYGYTF
TGTGCCAGCAGCCACAACCCGACAGCCTATGGCTACACCTTC
>TRBJ2-5|TRBV5-1|many|NA|14
CASSLVSAQETQYF
TGTGCCAGCAGCTTGGTATCGGCCCAAGAGACCCAGTACTTC
>TRBJ1-6|TRBV7-9|few|NA|13
CASSLIPDSPLHF
TGTGCCAGCAGCTTAATTCCTGACAGTCCCCTCCACTTT
>TRBJ1-1|TRBV4-3|few|NA|14
CASSQDFLGTEAFF
TGCGCCAGCAGCCAAGATTTTTTAGGGACTGAAGCTTTCTTT
>TRBJ2-1|TRBV12-3/TRBV12-4|few|TRBD2|15
CASSWIAGEGNEQFF
TGTGCCAGCAGTTGGATAGCGGGAGAGGGCAATGAGCAGTTCTTC
>TRBJ1-6|TRBV4-3|NA|NA|13
CASSQERGAPLHF
TGCGCCAGCAGCCAAGAACGCGGGGCGCCCCTCCACTTT
>TRBJ2-7|TRBV6-5|NA|NA|12
CAVRAQVHEQYF
TGTGCCGTCCGGGCCCAAGTCCACGAGCAGTACTTC
>TRBJ1-2|TRBV7-2|NA|TRBD1|16
CASSFLLPGQGDGYTF
TGTGCCAGCAGCTTTCTACTTCCGGGACAGGGGGATGGCTACACCTTC
>TRBJ2-1|TRBV5-1|NA|NA|13
CASSRERGNEQFF
TGCGCCAGCAGCCGGGAAAGAGGCAATGAGCAGTTCTTC
>TRBJ1-2|TRBV6-5|few|NA|15
CASSFRGRVNRGYTF
TGTGCCAGCAGTTTCAGGGGCAGGGTGAATCGTGGCTACACCTTC
>TRBJ2-1|TRBV9|few|TRBD2|15
CASSPRGGGRGEQFF
TGTGCCAGCAGCCCCCGGGGGGGCGGGCGCGGTGAGCAGTTCTTC
>TRBJ2-1|TRBV10-3|NA|NA|13
CAARGGVENEQFF
TGTGCCGCGAGAGGCGGGGTTGAGAATGAGCAGTTCTTC
>TRBJ2-4|TRBV6-2/TRBV6-3|NA|NA|14
CASSSTESRGIQYF
TGTGCCAGCAGTTCGACTGAGAGTCGGGGCATTCAGTACTTC
>TRBJ2-3|TRBV11-3|NA|NA|14
CASSLFRDTDTQYF
TGTGCCAGCAGCTTATTCCGAGATACAGATACGCAGTATTTT
>TRBJ2-1|TRBV20-1|few|NA|12
CSAETDYNEQFF
TGCAGTGCCGAGACCGACTACAATGAGCAGTTCTTC
>TRBJ1-1|TRBV12-3/TRBV12-4|few|NA|13
CASSYTGNWEAFF
TGTGCCAGCAGTTATACGGGTAACTGGGAAGCTTTCTTT
>TRBJ1-1|TRBV7-9|NA|TRBD1|14
CASGKGTENTEAFF
TGTGCCAGCGGGAAGGGGACAGAGAACACTGAAGCTTTCTTT
>TRBJ2-5|TRBV10-3|many|NA|16
CAISEGGTGRGETQYF
TGTGCCATCAGTGAAGGTGGTACAGGGAGGGGAGAGACCCAGTACTTC
>TRBJ2-7|TRBV20-1|few|NA|15
CSARPGRLSSYEQYF
TGCAGTGCTAGACCGGGGCGCCTTAGCTCCTACGAGCAGTACTTC
>TRBJ2-1|TRBV27|NA|TRBD2|16
CASSSPAGGPYNEQFF
TGTGCCAGCAGTTCACCAGCGGGAGGGCCCTACAATGAGCAGTTCTTC
>TRBJ2-2|TRBV7-7|NA|NA|14
CASSVGRVDGELFF
TGTGCTAGCAGCGTCGGGCGGGTCGATGGGGAGCTGTTTTTT
>TRBJ2-3|TRBV20-1|NA|TRBD2|13
CSGRPGGTDTQYF
TGCAGTGGACGGCCCGGGGGGACAGATACGCAGTATTTT
>TRBJ2-5|TRBV5-4|few|NA|14
CASGETGTQETQYF
TGTGCCAGCGGAGAGACAGGCACGCAAGAGACCCAGTACTTC
>TRBJ1-6|TRBV5-1|many|TRBD1|16
CASGADRAGMGSPLHF
TGCGCCAGCGGAGCGGACAGGGCAGGCATGGGATCACCCCTCCACTTT
>TRBJ1-5|TRBV6-2/TRBV6-3|NA|TRBD1|14
CASSRSHRGEPQHF
TGTGCCAGCAGTAGGAGTCACAGGGGAGAGCCCCAGCATTTT
>TRBJ2-5|TRBV20-1|few|TRBD2|14
CSARASGKVETQYF
TGCAGTGCTAGAGCTAGCGGGAAGGTTGAGACCCAGTACTTC